These 28 T cell receptor beta chains were all obtained from the same sample, sequenced in a study of blood T cell repertoires in COVID-19. Assay used: immunoSEQ multiplex PCR; TCRdb lists only in-frame clones, some missing. The data contain tens of thousands of clones, about four fifths of them seen just once; the ten biggest clones take up more than 35%. The sequencing sample was made of peripheral blood. These receptors all stem from an elderly man with active or convalescent COVID-19.

This clone was seen repeatedly, ten times or more. The chain carries TRBV7-9 and TRBJ2-1, with D possibly being TRBD2 (5 bases). The CDR3 extends over 13 amino acids. V dropped 2 bases and J dropped 13 bases, with 15 bases sitting between them. Per the germline V gene, CDR1 is SEHNR and CDR2 is FQNEAQ (reference sequence). The CDR3 nucleotides read TGTGCCAGCAGCTTATCCCCGCGGCTAGCCCAGTTCTTC. This sequence encodes CASSLSPRLAQFF. The whole variable domain, remainder taken from reference TRBV7-9 and TRBJ2-1, is DTGVSQNPRHKITKRGQNVTFRCDPISEHNRLYWYRQTLGQGPEFLTYFQNEAQLEKSRLLSDRFSAERPKGSFSTLEIQRTEQGDSAMYLCASSLSPRLAQFFGPGTRLTVL.

The chain links TRBV24-1 to TRBJ2-3; D is unclear. Germline lookup yields CDR1 KGHDR and CDR2 SFDVKD. The CDR3 has 13 residues. Trimming left V 5 bases short and J 0 bases short, with 5 bases between. This chain's CDR3 is CATSVTSTDTQYF. CDR3 DNA: TGTGCCACCAGTGTTACTAGCACAGATACGCAGTATTTT.

The J gene is TRBJ2-7, the V gene TRBV9, with 8 nucleotides matching TRBD2. With 4 bases clipped from V and 5 bases from J, the junction kept 5 bases outside the gene matches. The CDR3 loop spans 13 amino acids. The germline V gene has CDR1 SGDLS and CDR2 YYNGEE. The CDR3 loop is CASSRRGVDEQYF. DNA for the CDR3: TGTGCCAGCAGCAGGCGGGGGGTCGACGAGCAGTACTTC.

This clone occurred many times. CDR3 sequence reads: CASAGTVLQPQHF. The CDR3 DNA is TGTGCCAGCGCAGGGACTGTTCTTCAGCCCCAGCATTTT. The chain couples TRBV27 to TRBJ1-5, with a tentative D call TRBD1 (5 bases). CDR3 length equals 13 residues. Trimming took 8 bases from V and 6 from J, leaving 14 bases between them. Germline V gene lookup returns CDR1 MNHEY and CDR2 SMNVEV (reference sequence).

This chain uses TRBV6-6 with TRBJ2-3, with TRBD2 matching over 7 bases. Germline V gene lookup returns CDR1 MNHNY and CDR2 SVGAGI (reference sequence). Trimming took 2 bases from V and 1 from J; bases not matched to a gene: 3. The length of the CDR3 is 15 residues. CDR3 loop: CASSYRGGGTDTQYF. The CDR3, as DNA: TGTGCCAGCAGTTACAGGGGAGGGGGCACAGATACGCAGTATTTT.

This chain connects TRBV30 to TRBJ2-1, with D possibly being TRBD1 (5 bases). Germline values: CDR1 GTSNPN, CDR2 SVGIG (reference sequence). The V end was cut by 2 bases, the J end by 12 bases, with 11 bases between. There are 11 residues in the CDR3. The CDR3 nucleotides read TGTGCCTGGAGTTATGGTCAGGGGCAGTTCTTC. Its translation is CAWSYGQGQFF.

The gene calls are TRBV5-1 and TRBJ2-5, with D possibly matching TRBD2 (5 bases). The CDR3 loop spans 13 amino acids. Germline CDR1 is SGHRS and CDR2 is YFSETQ. V was pared by 8 bases and J by 1 base, with 12 bases between. CDR3: CASEGGPQETQYF. Written as DNA, the CDR3 is TGCGCCAGTGAGGGCGGACCCCAAGAGACCCAGTACTTC.

The chain employs TRBV27 and TRBJ2-7, with 11 bases aligning to TRBD1. The J segment lost 5 bases and the V segment lost 4 bases, leaving 7 bases of the junction unmatched. The CDR3 covers 15 residues. Germline V gene data show CDR1 as MNHEY and CDR2 as SMNVEV (reference sequence). CDR3 in DNA: TGTGCCAGCAGTTCCGGGACAGGGGGGAGGAACGAGCAGTACTTC. This codes for CASSSGTGGRNEQYF.

The V and J genes are TRBV15 and TRBJ2-1, with TRBD2 matching 10 bases. The CDR3 contains 19 residues. Germline loops: CDR1 LNHNV, CDR2 YYDKDF (reference sequence). Germline trimming cut 2 bases from V and 0 bases from J; bases unmatched to any gene: 10. The CDR3 nucleotides read TGTGCCACCAGCAGACAGAGGCTAGCGGGGGTGAGCTCCTACAATGAGCAGTTCTTC. As protein: CATSRQRLAGVSSYNEQFF.

J is TRBJ2-3 and V is TRBV28; tentative D call: TRBD2 (5 bases). From germline, CDR1 is MDHEN and CDR2 SYDVKM. CDR3 size: 15 residues. The germline V and J ends were trimmed by 2 bases and 3 bases, with 12 bases remaining between them. CDR3 loop: CASSLEAEGTDTQYF. Written as DNA, the CDR3 is TGTGCCAGCAGTTTAGAAGCCGAGGGTACAGATACGCAGTATTTT.

This clone has ten or more counts. The chain carries TRBV5-1 and TRBJ1-6; D ambiguous. V was shortened by 2 bases and J by 8 bases, with 11 bases between the two germline ends. The CDR3 extends over 14 amino acids. Germline-derived CDR1 and CDR2 are SGHRS and YFSETQ. Here the CDR3 reads CASSFAGDDSPLHF. The CDR3 DNA follows: TGCGCCAGCAGCTTCGCGGGAGACGATTCACCCCTCCACTTT.

This chain connects TRBV20-1 to TRBJ2-7, with D possibly matching TRBD2 (6 bases). Trimming took 5 bases from V and 2 from J, leaving 7 bases between them. In germline, CDR1 is DFQATT, CDR2 SNEGSKA (reference sequence). There are 11 residues in the CDR3. The CDR3, as DNA: TGCAGTGCTGGGGAGGCCTACGAGCAGTACTTC. As protein: CSAGEAYEQYF.

J is TRBJ2-5 and V is TRBV5-4; TRBD2 agrees at 8 bases. Germline V lookup: CDR1 SGHNT, CDR2 YYREEE (reference sequence). The CDR3 covers 15 residues. After removal of 4 bases from V and 2 bases from J, the junction contained 7 bases not matched to a gene. The CDR3 here is CASSAQLAAQETQYF. CDR3 nucleotides: TGTGCCAGCAGCGCCCAACTAGCGGCACAAGAGACCCAGTACTTC.

This chain links TRBV9 with TRBJ2-2, with a weak D call TRBD2 (5 bases). The CDR3 covers 16 residues. V shed 4 bases and J shed 3 bases, with 16 bases lying between them. CDR1 is SGDLS, CDR2 YYNGEE, per germline. The CDR3 loop reads CASSPRGSGDTGELFF. Written as DNA, the CDR3 is TGTGCCAGCAGCCCCCGGGGAAGCGGAGACACCGGGGAGCTGTTTTTT.

A note on this clone: At one end the junction does not follow the germline gene, possibly because of a read error. The genes are TRBV7-7 and TRBJ2-5; D gene uncertain. Germline-derived CDR1 and CDR2 are SSHAT and FNYEAQ (reference sequence). The CDR3 is 13 amino acids. DNA for the CDR3: TGTGCTAGCAGCTTAGGCAGGAAAGAGACCCAGTACTTC. It encodes CASSLGRKETQYF.

The chain recombines TRBV19 with TRBJ2-2; tentatively, D is TRBD1 (5 bases). The germline gives CDR1 LNHDA, CDR2 SQIVND (reference sequence). Trimming took 5 bases from V and 5 from J, leaving 12 bases between them. This CDR3 is 14 amino acids long. For the CDR3, the DNA is TGTGCCAGTAGTGGCAGGGTGCGGACCGGGGAGCTGTTTTTT. This encodes CASSGRVRTGELFF. The variable domain in full, with the rest retrieved from reference TRBV19 and TRBJ2-2, is DGGITQSPKYLFRKEGQNVTLSCEQNLNHDAMYWYRQDPGQGLRLIYYSQIVNDFQKGDIAEGYSVSREKKESFPLTVTSAQKNPTAFYLCASSGRVRTGELFFGEGSRLTVL.

This clone was observed a handful of times. V usage is TRBV28 and J usage is TRBJ1-6; a possible D gene is TRBD1 (5 bases). This CDR3 is built from 15 residues. V dropped 6 bases and J dropped 9 bases, with 18 bases sitting between them. The germline CDR1 and CDR2 sequences are MDHEN and SYDVKM. Here the CDR3 reads CASRLTGGEFSPLHF. CDR3 bases: TGTGCCAGCAGGCTCACTGGGGGGGAATTTTCACCCCTCCACTTT.

In nucleotides, the CDR3 is TGTGCCAGCAGCCGTGAGGGACAGGGCAGCTCCTACGAGCAGTACTTC. It translates to CASSREGQGSSYEQYF. This sequence joins TRBV5-4 and TRBJ2-7; 9 bases fit TRBD1. V was pared by 4 bases and J by 0 bases, with 8 bases of the junction left unmatched. The CDR3 spans 16 residues. In germline, CDR1 is SGHNT, CDR2 YYREEE (reference sequence).

The chain joins TRBV19 to TRBJ1-6; D gene uncertain. Germline values: CDR1 LNHDA, CDR2 SQIVND (reference sequence). V shed 2 bases and J shed 8 bases, with 16 bases lying between them. CDR3 size: 16 residues. The CDR3 coding sequence is TGTGCCAGTAGTATACCCATTCGCCAGTCAGATTCACCCCTCCACTTT. Its protein is CASSIPIRQSDSPLHF.

A few counts support this clone. The CDR3 DNA sequence: TGCAGCGTTGGGGGGGACGGCTCCTACGAGCAGTACTTC. Amino acid sequence: CSVGGDGSYEQYF. V gene TRBV29-1 combines with J gene TRBJ2-7; perhaps TRBD2 as D (6 bases). The CDR3 runs 13 residues. Deletions cut 4 bases from V and 0 bases from J, with 10 bases between. Germline values: CDR1 SQVTM, CDR2 ANQGSEA.

This clone was observed a few times. The chain combines TRBV5-8 with TRBJ1-2, with TRBD1 matching 8 bases. V lost 0 bases and J lost 5; bases outside the gene matches: 3. Germline-derived CDR1 and CDR2 are SGHTS and YDEGEE. The CDR3 runs to 14 residues. The CDR3 protein is CASSLGTGRYGYTF. The CDR3 nucleotides read TGTGCCAGCAGCTTGGGGACAGGGCGGTATGGCTACACCTTC.

The gene calls are TRBV9 and TRBJ2-7, with a weak D call TRBD2 (6 bases). The V end was cut by 1 base, the J end by 4 bases, with 15 bases between. The CDR3 has 15 residues. Germline lookup yields CDR1 SGDLS and CDR2 YYNGEE. CDR3 nucleotides: TGTGCCAGCAGCGTAACCCCCGGGGACTGGTACGAGCAGTACTTC. This sequence encodes CASSVTPGDWYEQYF.

This rearrangement joins TRBV28 to TRBJ2-1, with 7 bases that match TRBD1. This CDR3 contains 13 residues. J gave up 6 bases and V 5 bases, and 4 bases lay outside the gene matches. Germline lookup yields CDR1 MDHEN and CDR2 SYDVKM. The CDR3 loop is CASSQGVINEQFF. The CDR3 DNA sequence: TGTGCCAGCAGTCAGGGGGTGATCAATGAGCAGTTCTTC.

The rearrangement links TRBV27 to TRBJ1-3; 7 bases align to TRBD1. V trimming: 5 bases; J trimming: 2 bases; junction bases outside the gene matches: 6. There are 15 residues in the CDR3. CDR1 and CDR2 (germline): MNHEY, SMNVEV (reference sequence). The CDR3: CASSPWGTAGNTIYF. The DNA of the CDR3 is TGTGCCAGCAGTCCCTGGGGGACAGCTGGAAACACCATATATTTT.

J is TRBJ2-2 and V is TRBV7-8; the match to TRBD2 covers 7 bases. With V trimmed by 5 bases and J by 3 bases, 9 bases remained unmatched. The CDR3 loop spans 16 amino acids. Germline V CDR1 and CDR2: SGHVS, FQNEAQ. Here the CDR3 DNA reads TGTGCCAGCAGCCCCGGGGGGAGGGGTGACACCGGGGAGCTGTTTTTT. Amino acids: CASSPGGRGDTGELFF.

This clone has a single count. The rearrangement joins TRBV5-1 to TRBJ2-7; 10 bases are a match to TRBD1. Germline trimming cut 0 bases from V and 4 bases from J; bases unmatched to any gene: 10. The CDR3 runs 17 residues. Looked up from germline, CDR1 is SGHRS and CDR2 is YFSETQ. This CDR3 is CASSLVGGRQGAYEQYF. In nucleotides, the CDR3 is TGCGCCAGCAGCTTGGTCGGCGGCCGACAGGGGGCTTACGAGCAGTACTTC.

The chain is built from TRBV4-1 and TRBJ1-4; D is perhaps TRBD1 (5 bases). Germline CDR1 and CDR2: MGHRA and YSYEKL. V dropped 4 bases and J dropped 4 bases, with 13 bases sitting between them. The CDR3 is 15 residues long. CDR3 DNA: TGCGCCAGCAGCCGTTGGGGGGTGGGTAATGAAAAACTGTTTTTT. Translating it yields CASSRWGVGNEKLFF.

V is TRBV5-4 and J is TRBJ2-7; 8 bases are shared with TRBD2. V lost 0 bases, J lost 7 bases, and 9 bases stayed unmatched. This CDR3 is 15 amino acids long. From germline, CDR1 is SGHNT and CDR2 YYREEE (reference sequence). Here the CDR3 reads CASSLAGGGQWEQYF. CDR3 sequence (DNA): TGTGCCAGCAGCTTGGCCGGGGGGGGCCAGTGGGAGCAGTACTTC.